Presented here are 7 T cell receptor beta chains from one specimen sequenced in a study of blood T cells in healthy people across ages. With a J-beta primer mix and a sample-barcoded 5' primer, a second PCR ran about 6 to 11 cycles. In TCRdb, the 5' RACE reads were re-called with MiXCR into one record per CDR3 protein. The sample consists of 1.2 million to 1.5 million distinct CDR3 sequences, 42% of them appearing once. Material: blood. Source of these receptors: a woman under 30 in good health.

This rearrangement joins TRBV7-2 to TRBJ1-6; the D is unclear. Germline-derived CDR1 and CDR2 are SGHTA and FQGNSA. This CDR3 has 14 residues. V was cut by 5 bases and J by 7 bases, with 12 bases left in between. The CDR3 DNA follows: TGTGCCAGCAGCGTTACCAGAGAAAATTCACCCCTCCACTTT. Protein sequence: CASSVTRENSPLHF.

The J gene is TRBJ2-5, the V gene TRBV10-2; D not resolved. The V gene's germline CDR1 is WSHSY and CDR2 SAAADI. The CDR3 spans 11 residues. V shed 6 bases and J shed 5 bases, with 7 bases lying between them. The DNA for the CDR3 is TGCGCCAGCAGGAATGGGGAGACCCAGTACTTC. Protein product: CASRNGETQYF.

This clonotype was picked up a small number of times. The chain recombines TRBV20-1 with TRBJ2-7, with 8 bases fitting TRBD2. J lost 3 bases, V lost 6 bases, and 10 bases had no gene match. The CDR3 loop spans 14 amino acids. Germline V CDR1 and CDR2: DFQATT, SNEGSKA (reference sequence). In DNA, the CDR3 is TGCAGTGCAAGCGGAGCGGGGGACTTCTACGAGCAGTACTTC. It encodes CSASGAGDFYEQYF.

CDR3 DNA sequence: TGTGCCAGCAGTTACGTGACGGGAGGGAGCTCCTACGAGCAGTACTTC. It encodes CASSYVTGGSSYEQYF. The chain recombines TRBV6-5 with TRBJ2-7; 8 bases agree with TRBD2. Germline-derived CDR1 and CDR2 are MNHEY and SVGAGI. The CDR3 runs to 16 residues. With V trimmed by 2 bases and J by 0 bases, 6 bases remained unmatched.

The V and J genes are TRBV29-1 and TRBJ2-6, with 10 bases fitting TRBD1. J gave up 0 bases and V 3 bases, and 5 bases lay outside the gene matches. The CDR3 runs to 17 residues. The V gene's germline CDR1 is SQVTM and CDR2 ANQGSEA. In DNA form, the CDR3 reads TGCAGCGTTGAGGACAGGGGGAAGAGCTCTGGGGCCAACGTCCTGACTTTC. Protein product: CSVEDRGKSSGANVLTF.

The J gene is TRBJ2-3, the V gene TRBV12-3 or TRBV12-4; 14 nucleotides line up with TRBD2. The CDR3 totals 16 residues. V trimming: 8 bases; J trimming: 4 bases; junction bases outside the gene matches: 8. The CDR3 nucleotides are TGTGCCAGCCAGGGACTAGCGGGAGAATGGGCAGATACGCAGTATTTT. This gives the protein CASQGLAGEWADTQYF.

This chain joins TRBV24-1 and TRBJ2-1; a possible D gene is TRBD1 (6 bases). The end of the DNA fits TRBJ2-7 better, so the J call may be wrong. The CDR3 length is 13 residues. The germline CDR1 and CDR2 sequences are KGHDR and SFDVKD. The DNA of the CDR3 is TGTGCCACCCGGACAGACCACTACAATGAGCAGTACTTC. Translation: CATRTDHYNEQYF.